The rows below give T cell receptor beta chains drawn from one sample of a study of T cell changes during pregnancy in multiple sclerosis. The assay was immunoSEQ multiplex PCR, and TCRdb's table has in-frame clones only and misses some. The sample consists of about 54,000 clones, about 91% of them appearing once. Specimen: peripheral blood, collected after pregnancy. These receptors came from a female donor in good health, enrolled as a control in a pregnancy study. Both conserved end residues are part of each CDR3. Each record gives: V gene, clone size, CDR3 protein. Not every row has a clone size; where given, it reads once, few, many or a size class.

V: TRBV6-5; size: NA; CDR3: CASSYSRRGRTEAFF
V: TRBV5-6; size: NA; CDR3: CASSWRDYRVIGQFF
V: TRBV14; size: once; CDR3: CASSQFGQSRGSEKLFF
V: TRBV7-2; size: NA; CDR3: CASSLVGTGSDEQYF
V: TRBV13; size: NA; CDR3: CASSSVTALQMNTEAFF
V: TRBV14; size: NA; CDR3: CASSQPARLPEQFF
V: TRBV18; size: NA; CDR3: CASSPPETGGIETQYF
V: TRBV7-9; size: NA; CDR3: CASSPYRRSSYNEQFF
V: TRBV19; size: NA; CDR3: CASSTTGIYNEQFF
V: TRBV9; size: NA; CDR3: CASSPASGRAVEQYF
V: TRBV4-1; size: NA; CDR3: CASSQGGLVQPQHF